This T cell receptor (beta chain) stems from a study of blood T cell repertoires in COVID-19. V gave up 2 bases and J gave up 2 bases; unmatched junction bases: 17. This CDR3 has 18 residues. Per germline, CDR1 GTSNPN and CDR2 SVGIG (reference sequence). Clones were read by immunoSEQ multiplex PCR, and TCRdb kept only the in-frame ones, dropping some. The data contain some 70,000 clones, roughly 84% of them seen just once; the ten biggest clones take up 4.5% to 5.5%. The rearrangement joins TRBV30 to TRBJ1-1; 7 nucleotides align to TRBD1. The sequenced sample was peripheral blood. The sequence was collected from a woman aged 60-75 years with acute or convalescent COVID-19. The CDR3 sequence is CAWSTRYQGERTNTEAFF. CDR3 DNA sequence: TGTGCCTGGAGTACCCGATATCAGGGGGAGAGGACTAACACTGAAGCTTTCTTT.